This T cell receptor beta chain was recovered during a study of blood T cells in healthy people across ages. General study findings and limits: Diversity figures derived from one million T cells were judged to underestimate the true value.

Sample-barcoded 5' priming and a J-beta primer mix drove a second PCR of roughly 7 to 11 cycles. Paired-end reads containing CDR3 totaled no fewer than 2.5 million for each sample. TCRdb re-derived calls from the 5' RACE reads in MiXCR, one entry per CDR3 protein. The table records over 1,200,000 distinct CDR3 sequences, 45% to 70% of them present only once. This clonotype has ten or more counts. The antigen is not known. The V end lost 3 bases, the J end lost 5 bases, and 9 bases lay between the germline ends. This CDR3 has 13 residues. Germline CDR1 reads LNHNV; CDR2 reads YYDKDF (reference sequence). Healthy Caucasian individuals from Russia aged roughly 6 to 95 were enrolled as donors.

J is TRBJ2-3 and V is TRBV15, with D hard to call. Sequencing was performed on blood. The clonotype comes from a man aged 18 to 29 in good health. The CDR3 nucleotides are TGTGCCACCAGCAGTACAGAAATAGATACGCAGTATTTT. Its protein product is CATSSTEIDTQYF.